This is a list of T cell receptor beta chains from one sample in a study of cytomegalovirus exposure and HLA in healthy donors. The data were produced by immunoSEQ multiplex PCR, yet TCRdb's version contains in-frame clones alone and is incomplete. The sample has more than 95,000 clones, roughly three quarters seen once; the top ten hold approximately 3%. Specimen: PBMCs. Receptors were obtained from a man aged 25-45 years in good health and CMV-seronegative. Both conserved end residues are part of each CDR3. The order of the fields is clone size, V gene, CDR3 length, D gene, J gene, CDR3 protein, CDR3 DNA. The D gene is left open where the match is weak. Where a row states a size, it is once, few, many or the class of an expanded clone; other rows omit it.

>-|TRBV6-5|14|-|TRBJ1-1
CASRQQGSNTEAFF
TGTGCCAGCAGGCAACAGGGCTCAAACACTGAAGCTTTCTTT
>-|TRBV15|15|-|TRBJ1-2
CATSRSGFSDYGYTF
TGTGCCACCAGCAGATCAGGGTTTTCTGACTATGGCTACACCTTC
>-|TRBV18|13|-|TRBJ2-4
CASSPEQTNIQYF
TGTGCCAGCTCACCAGAACAGACAAACATTCAGTACTTC
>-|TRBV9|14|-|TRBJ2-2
CASSVEPSTGELFF
TGTGCCAGCAGCGTAGAACCGAGCACCGGGGAGCTGTTTTTT
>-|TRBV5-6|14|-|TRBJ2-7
CASSFDRISYEQYF
TGTGCCAGCAGCTTTGACAGAATATCCTACGAGCAGTACTTC
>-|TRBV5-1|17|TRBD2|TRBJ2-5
CASSLEPGGSTGETQYF
TGCGCCAGCAGCTTGGAACCGGGCGGGAGCACGGGAGAGACCCAGTACTTC
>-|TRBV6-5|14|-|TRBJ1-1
CASSERQENTEAFF
TGTGCCAGCAGTGAAAGACAAGAGAACACTGAAGCTTTCTTT
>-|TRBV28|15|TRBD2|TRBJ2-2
CASTRRGAGGGELFF
TGTGCCAGCACCCGGCGGGGGGCGGGTGGCGGGGAGCTGTTTTTT
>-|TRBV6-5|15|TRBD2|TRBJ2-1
CASSYRLAGVNEQFF
TGTGCCAGCAGTTACAGGCTAGCGGGAGTAAATGAGCAGTTCTTC
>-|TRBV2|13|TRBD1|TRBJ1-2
CASNEQGADGYTF
TGTGCCAGCAACGAGCAGGGGGCAGATGGCTACACCTTC
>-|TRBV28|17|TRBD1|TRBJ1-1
CASSETGTGAVNTEAFF
TGTGCCAGCAGTGAAACCGGGACAGGGGCCGTGAACACTGAAGCTTTCTTT
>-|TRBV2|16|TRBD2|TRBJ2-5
CASSVNSGSMAETQYF
TGTGCCAGCAGTGTAAATAGCGGGTCAATGGCAGAGACCCAGTACTTC
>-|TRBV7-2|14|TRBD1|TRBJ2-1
CASSDRGRGNEQFF
TGTGCCAGCAGCGACAGGGGGCGCGGGAATGAGCAGTTCTTC
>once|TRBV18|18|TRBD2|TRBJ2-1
CASSPRRTSGRWDNEQFF
TGTGCCAGCTCACCAAGGAGGACTAGCGGGAGATGGGACAATGAGCAGTTCTTC
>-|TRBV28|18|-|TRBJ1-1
CASTPGTRGQGMNTEAFF
TGTGCCAGCACACCCGGGACAAGGGGCCAGGGGATGAACACTGAAGCTTTCTTT
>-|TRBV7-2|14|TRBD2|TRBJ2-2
CASSLSGGTGELFF
TGTGCCAGCAGCTTATCGGGGGGGACCGGGGAGCTGTTTTTT
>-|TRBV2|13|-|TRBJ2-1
CASSEALKGVQFF
TGTGCCAGCAGTGAAGCGCTTAAGGGAGTGCAGTTCTTC
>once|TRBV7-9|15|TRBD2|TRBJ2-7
CASSFLSGVSYEQYF
TGTGCCAGCAGCTTTCTTAGCGGGGTTTCCTACGAGCAGTACTTC
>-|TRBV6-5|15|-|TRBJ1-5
CATWGRQGPNQPQHF
TGTGCCACTTGGGGGAGGCAGGGCCCAAATCAGCCCCAGCATTTT
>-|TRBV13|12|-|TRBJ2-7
CASSQGPYEQYF
TGTGCCAGCAGCCAGGGCCCCTACGAGCAGTACTTC
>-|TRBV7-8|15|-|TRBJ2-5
CASSLRTVIQETQYF
TGTGCCAGCAGCCTCCGGACAGTCATTCAAGAGACCCAGTACTTC
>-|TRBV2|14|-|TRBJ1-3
CASTNSFSGNTIYF
TGTGCCAGCACGAACAGCTTCTCTGGAAACACCATATATTTT
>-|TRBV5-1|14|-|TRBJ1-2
CASSLGTVGYGYTF
TGCGCCAGCAGCTTGGGTACAGTGGGCTATGGCTACACCTTC
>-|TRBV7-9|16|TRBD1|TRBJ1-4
CASSTAIGTVNEKLFF
TGTGCCAGCAGCACCGCAATAGGGACAGTTAATGAAAAACTGTTTTTT
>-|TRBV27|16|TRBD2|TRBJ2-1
CASSLSTGLAGREQFF
TGTGCCAGCAGTTTATCGACGGGACTAGCGGGAAGAGAGCAGTTCTTC
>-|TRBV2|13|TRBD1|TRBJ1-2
CASSSDRHYGYTF
TGTGCCAGCAGTTCGGACAGGCATTATGGCTACACCTTC
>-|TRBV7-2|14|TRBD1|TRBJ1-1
CASSRQGLNTEAFF
TGTGCCAGCAGCCGACAGGGGTTGAACACTGAAGCTTTCTTT
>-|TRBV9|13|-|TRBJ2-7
CASSVAPEYEQYF
TGTGCCAGCAGCGTAGCTCCGGAGTACGAGCAGTACTTC
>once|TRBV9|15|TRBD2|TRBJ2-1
CASSVEGLAVNEQFF
TGTGCCAGCAGCGTAGAAGGACTAGCGGTCAATGAGCAGTTCTTC
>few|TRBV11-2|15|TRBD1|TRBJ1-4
CASSKGQGVNEKLFF
TGTGCCAGCAGCAAAGGACAGGGCGTTAATGAAAAACTGTTTTTT
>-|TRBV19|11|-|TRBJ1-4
CASRGQEKLFF
TGTGCCAGTAGGGGGCAGGAAAAACTGTTTTTT
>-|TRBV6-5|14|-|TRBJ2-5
CASSYVRASETQYF
TGTGCCAGCAGTTACGTGCGCGCATCAGAGACCCAGTACTTC
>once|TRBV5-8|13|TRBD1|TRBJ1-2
CASSLSQGPSYTF
TGTGCCAGCAGCTTGTCACAGGGGCCTAGCTACACCTTC
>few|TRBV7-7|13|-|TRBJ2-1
CASSCNRDNEQFF
TGTGCTAGCAGCTGTAACAGGGACAATGAGCAGTTCTTC
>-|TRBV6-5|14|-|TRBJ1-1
CASSYSFGNTEAFF
TGTGCCAGCAGTTACTCATTCGGGAACACTGAAGCTTTCTTT
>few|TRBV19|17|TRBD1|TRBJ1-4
CASSITGGGATNEKLFF
TGTGCCAGTAGTATTACAGGGGGCGGTGCAACTAATGAAAAACTGTTTTTT
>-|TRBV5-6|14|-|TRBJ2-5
CASRQIGSGETQYF
TGTGCCAGCAGACAGATCGGATCCGGAGAGACCCAGTACTTC
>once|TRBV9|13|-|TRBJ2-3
CASSAEGLDTQYF
TGTGCCAGCAGCGCAGAGGGACTTGATACGCAGTATTTT
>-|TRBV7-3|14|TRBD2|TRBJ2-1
CASSYSGSYNEQFF
TGTGCCAGCAGCTATAGCGGGAGCTACAATGAGCAGTTCTTC
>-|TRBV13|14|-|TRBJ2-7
CASSPRGPAYEQYF
TGTGCCAGCAGCCCCCGGGGTCCCGCGTACGAGCAGTACTTC
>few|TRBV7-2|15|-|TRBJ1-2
CASSLGMTNSGGYTF
TGTGCCAGCAGCTTAGGGATGACTAACTCGGGGGGCTACACCTTC
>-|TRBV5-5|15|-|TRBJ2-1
CASEISPSPYNEQFF
TGTGCCAGCGAAATAAGCCCTTCGCCCTACAATGAGCAGTTCTTC
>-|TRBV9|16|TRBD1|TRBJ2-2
CASSAGGTGYTGELFF
TGTGCCAGCAGCGCCGGTGGGACAGGCTACACCGGGGAGCTGTTTTTT
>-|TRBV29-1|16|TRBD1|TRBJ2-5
CSVEEFGTGEFETQYF
TGCAGCGTTGAAGAATTTGGGACAGGGGAGTTTGAGACCCAGTACTTC
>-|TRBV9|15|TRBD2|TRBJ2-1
CASSAQLAGTNEQFF
TGTGCCAGCAGCGCCCAACTAGCGGGAACTAATGAGCAGTTCTTC
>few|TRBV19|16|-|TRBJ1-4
CASSIGVTVRGEKLFF
TGTGCCAGTAGTATAGGAGTTACGGTGCGGGGAGAAAAACTGTTTTTT
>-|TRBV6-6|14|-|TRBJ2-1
CASSYTGTYNEQFF
TGTGCCAGCAGTTACACCGGGACCTACAATGAGCAGTTCTTC
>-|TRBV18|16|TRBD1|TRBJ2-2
CASSHRGHANTGELFF
TGTGCCAGCTCACACAGGGGGCACGCGAACACCGGGGAGCTGTTTTTT
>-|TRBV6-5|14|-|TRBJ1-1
CASNLRAGVNEAFF
TGTGCCAGCAATCTGAGGGCAGGGGTGAATGAAGCTTTCTTT
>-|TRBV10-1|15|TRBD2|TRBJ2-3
CASTMRDAGGGTQYF
TGCGCCAGCACCATGAGGGACGCGGGGGGTGGTACGCAGTATTTT
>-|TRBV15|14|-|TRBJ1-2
CATSRELAGNGYTF
TGTGCCACCAGCAGAGAACTGGCCGGGAATGGCTACACCTTC
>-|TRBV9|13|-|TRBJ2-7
CASSVHAGYEQYF
TGTGCCAGCAGCGTACATGCAGGGTACGAGCAGTACTTC
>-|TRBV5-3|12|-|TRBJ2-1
CARSNRVREPFF
TGTGCCAGAAGCAACAGGGTGAGGGAGCCGTTCTTC
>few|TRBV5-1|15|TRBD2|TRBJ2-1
CASSLTSGRYNEQFF
TGCGCCAGCAGCTTGACTAGCGGGAGATACAATGAGCAGTTCTTC